The following is a T cell receptor beta chain sequence with its context. How the authors handled the data: Amplification with reference gene primers provided the estimates of nucleated cell counts. The table came from immunoSEQ multiplex PCR; TCRdb's copy has only in-frame clones and leaves some out. D and trimming come from the DNA, and the V and J calls and clone size come from that table. The table shows around 120,000 clones, with around 78% occurring only once. This entry belongs to a study of blood T cell repertoires in COVID-19. For the study at large: The origin of the acute and convalescent COVID-19 samples was the United States, Italy and Spain. The cDNA or gDNA used as material had been derived from T cells, B-cell-depleted T cells, or PBMCs.

The sequence was obtained from a man between 70 and 80 years old with acute or convalescent COVID-19. Sample: peripheral blood.

For the CDR3, the DNA is TGTGCCAGCAGCTTGGGACTAGCTGACACCGGGGAGCTGTTTTTT. Translation: CASSLGLADTGELFF. The chain combines TRBV5-4 with TRBJ2-2; 7 positions match TRBD2. Germline CDR1 reads SGHNT; CDR2 reads YYREEE (reference sequence). Trimming cost V 0 bases and J 3 bases; bases outside gene matches: 2. The CDR3 loop spans 15 amino acids.